Presented here are 26 T cell receptor beta chains from one specimen sequenced in a study of response to subunit inactivated influenza vaccine. TCRdb re-derived calls from the RT-PCR reads in MiXCR, one entry per CDR3 protein. The sample has 600,000 to 850,000 distinct CDR3 sequences; around 15% are singletons. Source: PBMCs from blood, taken 14 days before vaccination. The source is a man aged 50-60 years who received an inactivated influenza vaccine.

This clonotype was detected ten times or more. This sequence joins TRBV7-8 and TRBJ1-2; D is perhaps TRBD1 (6 bases). With 1 base removed from V and 8 bases from J, the gap between germline ends came to 8 bases. CDR3 length: 12 residues. Germline-derived CDR1 and CDR2 are SGHVS and FQNEAQ. The CDR3 DNA is TGTGCCAGCAGCTTAGTTGGGGGCGGCTACACCTTC. Translation gives CASSLVGGGYTF.

This clonotype has only a few counts. This sequence joins TRBV7-2 and TRBJ2-7; the match to TRBD2 covers 13 bases. J gave up 3 bases and V 6 bases, and 5 bases lay outside the gene matches. Germline CDR1 is SGHTA and CDR2 is FQGNSA. The CDR3 totals 15 residues. This CDR3 is CASRPTSGGVYEQYF. CDR3 nucleotides: TGTGCCAGCAGACCCACTAGCGGGGGGGTCTACGAGCAGTACTTC.

J is TRBJ2-5 and V is TRBV4-1; 7 nucleotides line up with TRBD1. This CDR3 region has 13 residues. The germline V gene has CDR1 MGHRA and CDR2 YSYEKL. Trimming took 3 bases from V and 6 from J; bases not matched to a gene: 4. The CDR3 here is CASSQRQGQTQYF. In DNA, the CDR3 is TGCGCCAGCAGCCAGAGACAGGGACAGACCCAGTACTTC.

This chain joins TRBV4-2 and TRBJ2-5; TRBD1 might be the D (5 bases). V was shortened by 4 bases and J by 4 bases, with 13 bases between the two germline ends. This CDR3 is 14 amino acids long. CDR1 LGHNA and CDR2 YNFKEQ come from the germline V gene. Here the CDR3 reads CASSRTRVTETQYF. The CDR3 DNA is TGTGCCAGCAGCCGGACAAGGGTGACAGAGACCCAGTACTTC.

The rearrangement links TRBV30 to TRBJ2-1; 11 positions agree with TRBD2. Germline values: CDR1 GTSNPN, CDR2 SVGIG (reference sequence). Trimming took 0 bases from V and 4 from J; bases not matched to a gene: 5. CDR3 length: 16 amino acids. CDR3 region: CAWSVFGTSGYNEQFF. As DNA, the CDR3 is TGTGCCTGGAGTGTCTTCGGGACTAGCGGATACAATGAGCAGTTCTTC.

The sample holds a few counts of this clonotype. This chain joins TRBV30 and TRBJ2-3; D is undetermined. This CDR3 spans 14 amino acids. Between the trimmed V and J ends, which lost 2 bases and 6 bases, there was a span of 15 bases. CDR1 and CDR2 from the germline V gene are GTSNPN and SVGIG (reference sequence). As DNA, the CDR3 is TGTGCCTGGAGTTTCTTAACTATTCAGGATACGCAGTATTTT. Translating it yields CAWSFLTIQDTQYF.

CDR3 in DNA: TGCAGCGTCGGCAGACATGGCAACACAGATACGCAGTATTTT. It translates to CSVGRHGNTDTQYF. The chain combines TRBV29-1 with TRBJ2-3; D gene uncertain. The CDR3 is 14 residues long. The germline gives CDR1 SQVTM, CDR2 ANQGSEA. The germline V and J ends were trimmed by 6 bases and 2 bases, with 15 bases remaining between them.

This clonotype was picked up many times. The gene calls are TRBV4-1 and TRBJ1-1; 7 bases fit TRBD1. The V and J ends lost 4 bases and 2 bases, in that order; junction bases with no gene match: 7. CDR3 length: 15 amino acids. Germline assignment: CDR1 MGHRA and CDR2 YSYEKL. For the CDR3, the DNA is TGCGCCAGCAGCCGAGAGGGGGCGCGTAACACTGAAGCTTTCTTT. It encodes CASSREGARNTEAFF.

This clonotype was observed a few times. Here the CDR3 DNA reads TGTGCCAGCAGCGACAGCAAAGGGGGGACAGATACGCAGTATTTT. As protein: CASSDSKGGTDTQYF. The chain couples TRBV7-9 to TRBJ2-3; D may be TRBD1 or TRBD2 (6 bases each). The CDR3 extends over 15 amino acids. From germline, CDR1 is SEHNR and CDR2 FQNEAQ (reference sequence). The ends were cut back, 5 bases at V and 3 bases at J, with 15 bases in the middle.

V and J are TRBV24-1 and TRBJ2-1; D is undetermined. Germline V gene sequence: CDR1 KGHDR, CDR2 SFDVKD. This CDR3 spans 12 amino acids. The V end lost 0 bases, the J end lost 6 bases, and 2 bases lay between the germline ends. In nucleotides, the CDR3 is TGTGCCACCAGTGATTTGAGCAATGAGCAGTTCTTC. Translated, it gives CATSDLSNEQFF.

The rearrangement links TRBV12-3 or TRBV12-4 to TRBJ1-3; D remains unclear. The CDR3 is 16 amino acids. Trimming shortened V by 7 bases and J by 0 bases, and 16 bases separated the two germline ends. In DNA, the CDR3 is TGTGCCAGCACCTGGGGATTGTGGGGCTCTGGAAACACCATATATTTT. Protein sequence: CASTWGLWGSGNTIYF.

Details on this clonotype: A much larger clone is a single base away; this may be a read error. The rearrangement links TRBV12-3 or TRBV12-4 to TRBJ1-2; no firm D call. CDR3 length: 13 residues. V lost 2 bases, J lost 4 bases, and 8 bases lay in between. CDR3 DNA sequence: TGTGCCAGCAGTTTACTGAACTTCTATGGCTACACCTTC. It yields the protein CASSLLNFYGYTF.

The chain has TRBV12-3 or TRBV12-4 and TRBJ2-5; 12 bases are shared with TRBD2. V lost 6 bases, J lost 9 bases, and 11 bases stayed unmatched. CDR3 length: 15 residues. CDR3 nucleotide sequence: TGTGCCAGCAGGCCAGGACTAGCGGGGCCCGGGGCCCAGTACTTC. Protein product: CASRPGLAGPGAQYF.

This clonotype was counted only a few times. The CDR3 nucleotides are TGTGCCAGCAGCCCACAGTCAGGCTCCTACAATGAGCAGTTCTTC. This encodes CASSPQSGSYNEQFF. This chain joins TRBV7-3 and TRBJ2-1; D gene unclear. This CDR3 is 15 amino acids long. V dropped 5 bases and J dropped 0 bases, with 11 bases sitting between them. Germline-derived CDR1 and CDR2 are SGHTA and FQGTGA.

This clonotype came up a few times. The chain couples TRBV28 to TRBJ1-4; a weak D match, TRBD1 (5 bases). Germline V gives CDR1 MDHEN, CDR2 SYDVKM. The CDR3 runs to 12 residues. The CDR3 DNA sequence: TGTGCTGTTCAGGGTGGAGGAGAAAAACTGTTTTTT. It translates to CAVQGGGEKLFF.

This clonotype was seen only a few times. This chain joins TRBV28 and TRBJ2-7; weak D call: TRBD2 (5 bases). Germline V CDR1 and CDR2: MDHEN, SYDVKM. The ends were cut back, 2 bases at V and 3 bases at J, with 17 bases in the middle. CDR3 length: 16 residues. CDR3 amino acids: CASSLPYGRDLYEQYF. The CDR3 DNA reads TGTGCCAGCAGTTTACCCTACGGACGGGATCTCTACGAGCAGTACTTC.

CDR3 nucleotides: TGTGCCAGCAGTGTGAGGGAATATCAGCCCCAGCATTTT. It translates to CASSVREYQPQHF. The J gene is TRBJ1-5, the V gene TRBV12-3 or TRBV12-4; D uncertain. The CDR3 runs 13 residues. Trimming took off 5 bases at V and 5 bases at J, with 10 bases between the two ends.

The chain employs TRBV5-1 and TRBJ2-7; TRBD2 aligns across 10 bases. CDR1 is SGHRS, CDR2 YFSETQ, per germline. J was trimmed by 1 base and V by 0 bases; bases with no gene match: 4. The CDR3 consists of 16 residues. The CDR3 region is CASSLGTAGGSYEQYF. The CDR3 DNA reads as TGCGCCAGCAGCTTGGGTACAGCGGGGGGGTCCTACGAGCAGTACTTC.

The chain recombines TRBV27 with TRBJ2-1, with 10 bases identical to TRBD2. CDR3 length equals 20 residues. After removal of 3 bases from V and 1 base from J, the junction contained 15 bases not matched to a gene. CDR1 and CDR2 from the germline V gene are MNHEY and SMNVEV (reference sequence). CDR3 region: CASSLMASGSLVGSYNEQFF. As DNA, the CDR3 is TGTGCCAGCAGTTTGATGGCTAGCGGGAGTTTAGTGGGTTCCTACAATGAGCAGTTCTTC.

The chain carries TRBV5-6 and TRBJ1-6; D gene ambiguous. V shed 3 bases and J shed 4 bases, with 14 bases lying between them. The CDR3 loop spans 16 amino acids. CDR1 and CDR2 (germline): SGHDT, YYEEEE. The CDR3 bases are TGTGCCAGCAGCTCCCAGATGGACGGTTATAATTCACCCCTCCACTTT. Translation gives CASSSQMDGYNSPLHF.

This clonotype was observed at least ten times. CDR3 nucleotide sequence: TGTGCCAGCAGGGACGGACTTAAAAACATTCAGTACTTC. It encodes CASRDGLKNIQYF. This chain joins TRBV12-3 or TRBV12-4 and TRBJ2-4, with D tentatively TRBD2 (5 bases). The CDR3 has 13 residues. Trimming stripped 6 bases from V and 4 bases from J, with 10 bases between.

This clonotype was seen repeatedly, ten times or more. This rearrangement joins TRBV5-1 to TRBJ1-5, with D uncertain. Germline V gene lookup returns CDR1 SGHRS and CDR2 YFSETQ. Between the trimmed V and J ends, which lost 0 bases and 0 bases, there was a span of 7 bases. There are 15 residues in the CDR3. CDR3 coding DNA: TGCGCCAGCAGCTTGGCTGGTTATAGCAATCAGCCCCAGCATTTT. It encodes CASSLAGYSNQPQHF.

The chain has TRBV5-1 and TRBJ2-3; D remains unclear. This CDR3 contains 12 residues. CDR1 SGHRS and CDR2 YFSETQ come from the germline V gene. The V gene lost 4 bases and the J gene lost 6 bases, with 9 bases spanning the gap. The CDR3 reads CASSKPRDTQYF. As DNA, the CDR3 is TGCGCCAGCAGCAAGCCGCGGGATACGCAGTATTTT.

The CDR3 region has the DNA TGTGCCACGGGGGCAGGGTATGGCACCGGGGAGCTGTTTTTT. It encodes CATGAGYGTGELFF. The gene calls are TRBV19 and TRBJ2-2; either TRBD1 or TRBD2 may fit D (6 bases each). CDR3 length: 14 residues. V was clipped by 10 bases and J by 4 bases, with 16 bases between them. The V gene's germline CDR1 is LNHDA and CDR2 SQIVND (reference sequence).

This clonotype was detected ten times or more. The chain links TRBV20-1 to TRBJ1-5; D remains unclear. Trimming left V 3 bases short and J 1 base short, with 19 bases between. CDR3 length equals 17 residues. The germline V gene encodes CDR1 DFQATT and CDR2 SNEGSKA (reference sequence). CDR3 protein: CSASDGSRGSSNQPQHF. CDR3 nucleotides: TGCAGTGCTAGCGATGGGTCCCGCGGCTCAAGCAATCAGCCCCAGCATTTT.

This clonotype was recorded once. The J gene is TRBJ1-1, the V gene TRBV30; weak D call: TRBD1 (5 bases). The CDR3 has 13 amino acids. With 8 bases removed from V and 5 bases from J, the gap between germline ends came to 18 bases. The germline V gene encodes CDR1 GTSNPN and CDR2 SVGIG (reference sequence). The CDR3 sequence is CARHRLGGTEAFF. The CDR3 DNA reads TGTGCCCGACACAGGCTAGGTGGGACTGAAGCTTTCTTT. Combining the CDR3 with reference TRBV30 and TRBJ1-1 gives the whole variable domain SQTIHQWPATLVQPVGSPLSLECTVEGTSNPNLYWYRQAAGRGLQLLFYSVGIGQISSEVPQNLSASRPQDRQFILSSKKLLLSDSGFYLCARHRLGGTEAFFGQGTRLTVV.